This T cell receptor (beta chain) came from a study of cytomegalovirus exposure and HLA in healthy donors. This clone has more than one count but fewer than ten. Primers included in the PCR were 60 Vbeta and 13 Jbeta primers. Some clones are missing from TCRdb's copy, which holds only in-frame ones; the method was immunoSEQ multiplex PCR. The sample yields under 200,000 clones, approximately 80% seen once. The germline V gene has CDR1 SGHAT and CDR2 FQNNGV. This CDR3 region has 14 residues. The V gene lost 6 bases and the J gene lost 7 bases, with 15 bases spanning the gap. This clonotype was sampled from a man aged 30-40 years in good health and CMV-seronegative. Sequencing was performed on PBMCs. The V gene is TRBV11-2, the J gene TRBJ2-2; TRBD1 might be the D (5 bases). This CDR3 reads CASSWGPDHGELFF. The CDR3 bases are TGTGCCAGCAGTTGGGGCCCGGATCACGGGGAGCTGTTTTTT.